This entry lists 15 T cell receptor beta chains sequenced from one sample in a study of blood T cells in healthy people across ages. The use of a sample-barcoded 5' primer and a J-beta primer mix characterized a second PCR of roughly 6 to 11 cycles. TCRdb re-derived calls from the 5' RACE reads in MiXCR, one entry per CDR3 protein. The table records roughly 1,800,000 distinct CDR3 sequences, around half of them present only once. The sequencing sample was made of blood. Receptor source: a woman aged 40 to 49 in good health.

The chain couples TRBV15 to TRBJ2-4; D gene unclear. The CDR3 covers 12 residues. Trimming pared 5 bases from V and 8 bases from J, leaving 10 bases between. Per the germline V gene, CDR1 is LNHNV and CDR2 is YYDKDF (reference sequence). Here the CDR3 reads CATSSNADIQYF. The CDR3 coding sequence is TGTGCCACCAGCTCTAATGCGGACATTCAGTACTTC.

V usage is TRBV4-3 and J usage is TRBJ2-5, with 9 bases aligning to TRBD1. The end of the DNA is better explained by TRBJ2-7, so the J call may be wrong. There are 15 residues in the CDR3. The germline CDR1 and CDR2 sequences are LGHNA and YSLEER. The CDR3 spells CASSQGGQGSFEQYF. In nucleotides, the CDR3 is TGCGCCAGCAGCCAAGGAGGACAGGGGTCTTTCGAGCAGTACTTC.

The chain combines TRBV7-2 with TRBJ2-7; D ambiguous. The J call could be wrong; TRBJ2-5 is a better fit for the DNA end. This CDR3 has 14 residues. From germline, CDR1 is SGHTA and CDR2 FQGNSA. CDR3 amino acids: CASSLVGWWETQYF. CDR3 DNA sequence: TGTGCCAGCAGCTTAGTGGGGTGGTGGGAGACCCAGTACTTC.

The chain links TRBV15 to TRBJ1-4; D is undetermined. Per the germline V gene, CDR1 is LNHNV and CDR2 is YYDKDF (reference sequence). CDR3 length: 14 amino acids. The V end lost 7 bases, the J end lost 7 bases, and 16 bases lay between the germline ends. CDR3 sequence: CATKTGSTGEKLFF. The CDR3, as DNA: TGTGCCACCAAAACGGGGTCGACGGGTGAAAAACTGTTTTTT.

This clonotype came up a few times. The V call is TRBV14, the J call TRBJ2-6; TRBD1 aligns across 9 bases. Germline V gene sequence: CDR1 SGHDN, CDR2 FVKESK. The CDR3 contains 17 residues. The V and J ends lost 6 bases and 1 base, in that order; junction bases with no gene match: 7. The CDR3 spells CASRPGQGRSGANVLTF. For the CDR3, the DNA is TGTGCCAGCAGGCCGGGACAGGGTCGTTCTGGGGCCAACGTCCTGACTTTC.

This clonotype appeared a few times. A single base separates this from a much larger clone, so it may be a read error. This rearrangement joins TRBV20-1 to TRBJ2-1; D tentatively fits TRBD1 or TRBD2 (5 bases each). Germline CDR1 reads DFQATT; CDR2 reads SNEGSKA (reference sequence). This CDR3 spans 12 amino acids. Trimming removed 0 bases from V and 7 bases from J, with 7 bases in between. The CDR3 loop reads CSARDWGNEQFF. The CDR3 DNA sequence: TGCAGTGCTAGAGATTGGGGGAATGAGCAGTTCTTC.

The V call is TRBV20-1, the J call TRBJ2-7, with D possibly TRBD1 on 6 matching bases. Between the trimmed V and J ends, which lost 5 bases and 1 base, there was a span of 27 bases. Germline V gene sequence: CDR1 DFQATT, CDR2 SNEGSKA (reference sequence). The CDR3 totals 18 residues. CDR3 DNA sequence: TGCAGTGCTCCCAACCTCAGGGACACAGGGTTGCGGTCCTACGAGCAGTACTTC. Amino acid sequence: CSAPNLRDTGLRSYEQYF.

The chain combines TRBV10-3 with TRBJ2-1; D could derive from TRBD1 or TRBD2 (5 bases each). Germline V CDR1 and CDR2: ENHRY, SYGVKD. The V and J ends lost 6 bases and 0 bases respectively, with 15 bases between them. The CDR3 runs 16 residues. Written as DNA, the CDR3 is TGTGCCATCAGGGGACCGGGACGGAGCTCCTACAATGAGCAGTTCTTC. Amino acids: CAIRGPGRSSYNEQFF.

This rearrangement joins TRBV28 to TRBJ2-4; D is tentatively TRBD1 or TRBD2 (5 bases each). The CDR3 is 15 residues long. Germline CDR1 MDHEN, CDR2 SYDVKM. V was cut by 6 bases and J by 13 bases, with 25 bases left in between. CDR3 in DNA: TGTGCCAGCAGCCCCGGGACGGGAACCCCCTCTGAGCAGTACTTC. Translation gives CASSPGTGTPSEQYF.

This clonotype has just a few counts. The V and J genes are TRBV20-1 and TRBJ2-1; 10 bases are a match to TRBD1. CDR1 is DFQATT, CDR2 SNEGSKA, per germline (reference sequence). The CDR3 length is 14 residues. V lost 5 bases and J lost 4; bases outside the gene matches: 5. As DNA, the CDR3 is TGCAGTGCTGGTAGGACAGGGGGGTACAATGAGCAGTTCTTC. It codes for CSAGRTGGYNEQFF.

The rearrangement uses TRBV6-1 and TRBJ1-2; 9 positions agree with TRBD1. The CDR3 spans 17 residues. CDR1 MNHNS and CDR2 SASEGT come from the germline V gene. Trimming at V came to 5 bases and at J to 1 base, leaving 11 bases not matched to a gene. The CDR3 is CASSTLRDRASNYGYTF. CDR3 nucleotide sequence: TGTGCCAGCAGTACACTCCGGGACAGGGCTAGTAACTATGGCTACACCTTC.

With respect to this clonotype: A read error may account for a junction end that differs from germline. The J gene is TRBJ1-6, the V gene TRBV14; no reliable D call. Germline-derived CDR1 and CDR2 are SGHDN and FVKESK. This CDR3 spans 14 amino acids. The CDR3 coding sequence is TGTGCCAGCAGCCGGACGGCTTCGCGTTCACCCCCCCACTTT. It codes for CASSRTASRSPPHF.

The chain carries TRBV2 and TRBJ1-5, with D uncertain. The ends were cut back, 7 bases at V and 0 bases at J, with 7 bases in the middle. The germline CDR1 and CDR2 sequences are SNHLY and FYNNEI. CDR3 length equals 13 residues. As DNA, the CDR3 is TGTGCCAGCACCGGTGATAGCAATCAGCCCCAGCATTTT. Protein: CASTGDSNQPQHF.

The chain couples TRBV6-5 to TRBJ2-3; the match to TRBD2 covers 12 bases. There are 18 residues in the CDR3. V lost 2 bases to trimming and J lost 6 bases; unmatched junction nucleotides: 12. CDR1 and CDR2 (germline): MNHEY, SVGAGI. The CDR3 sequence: CASSYGIILAGGRDTQYF. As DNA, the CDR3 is TGTGCCAGCAGTTACGGAATTATCCTAGCGGGGGGGCGCGATACGCAGTATTTT.

Written as DNA, the CDR3 is TGTGCCAGCACGGGACAGTTGATGCAAACTGAAGCTTTCTTT. Encoded protein: CASTGQLMQTEAFF. The chain recombines TRBV2 with TRBJ1-1; 7 bases match TRBD1. Looked up from germline, CDR1 is SNHLY and CDR2 is FYNNEI. With V trimmed by 7 bases and J by 5 bases, 10 bases remained unmatched. The CDR3 spans 14 residues.